This T cell receptor beta chain was documented in a study of shared clonotypes between healthy human individuals. Looked up from germline, CDR1 is MNHEY and CDR2 is SMNVEV (reference sequence). The ends were cut back, 7 bases at V and 3 bases at J, with 14 bases in the middle. The CDR3 consists of 14 residues. Using immunoSEQ multiplex PCR, the repertoire was profiled, and TCRdb retains in-frame clones only, with some absent. The sample lists some 2.1 million clones; approximately 95% were seen once. CD45RO-negative, CCR7-selected cells formed the naive CD8 fraction, which excluded terminally differentiated effector memory CD45RA+ cells.

The source is a man aged 18 to 30 in good health. Sequencing was performed on naive CD8+ T cells sorted from blood. This chain connects TRBV27 to TRBJ2-3; D possibly corresponds to TRBD2 (6 bases). CDR3 sequence (DNA): TGTGCCAGCACCAAAAGGGGAGGAACAGATACGCAGTATTTT. Translated: CASTKRGGTDTQYF.